This TCR beta chain was identified in a study of blood T cell repertoires in COVID-19. V lost 1 base to trimming and J lost 6 bases, with 4 bases between them. This CDR3 is 12 amino acids long. Per the germline V gene, CDR1 is LGHNT and CDR2 is FRNRAP. Participant age was about 18 to 100 years, and participants resided in around 24 US areas. Membership in each cohort depended on participant-reported clinical history. Repertoires were generated with immunoSEQ multiplex PCR, while TCRdb's copy carries only in-frame clones and drops some. This sample has 150,000 to 250,000 clones, with around 82% found just once.

Sequenced: PBMCs or T cells enriched from blood (not recorded which). This chain joins TRBV12-5 and TRBJ1-5, with D unclear. The receptor was derived from a man aged 40-50 years who had recovered from COVID-19. CDR3: CASGLDSQPQHF. DNA of the CDR3: TGTGCTAGTGGTTTGGACAGTCAGCCCCAGCATTTT.